The source of this TCR beta chain is a study of cytomegalovirus exposure and HLA in healthy donors. General study points: The productive fraction for most TCR beta V segments was about 87% or about 30% in an earlier analysis.

This clone has just a few counts. Antigen unknown. Germline CDR1 reads MDHEN; CDR2 reads SYDVKM. This CDR3 has 14 amino acids. Trimming cost V 8 bases and J 5 bases; bases outside gene matches: 7. The PCR had 60 Vbeta and 13 Jbeta primers. The data were produced by immunoSEQ multiplex PCR, yet TCRdb's version contains in-frame clones alone and is incomplete. The data contain 190,000 or so clones, 82% of them singletons. V usage is TRBV28 and J usage is TRBJ1-5; 9 nucleotides agree with TRBD1. Sequencing used PBMCs. The clonotype originates from a woman between 45 and 60 years old in good health and CMV-seropositive. The CDR3 DNA reads as TGTGCCAGCTCCCCTGGGACAGGGCATCAGCCCCAGCATTTT. Translating gives CASSPGTGHQPQHF.